The 28 T cell receptor beta chains reported below all come from one sample, sequenced in a study of blood T cell repertoires in COVID-19. Assay: immunoSEQ multiplex PCR; the TCRdb copy retains only in-frame clones and omits some. The sample contains 150,000 or so clones, approximately 80% of which appear only once. Sequencing was carried out using peripheral blood. The receptors shown here come from a woman of 80 years or more with acute or convalescent COVID-19.

The chain joins TRBV9 to TRBJ2-3; no firm D call. V was shortened by 4 bases and J by 0 bases, with 18 bases between the two germline ends. Germline V gene data show CDR1 as SGDLS and CDR2 as YYNGEE. The CDR3 runs to 17 residues. DNA of the CDR3: TGTGCCAGCAGCCCTAAAACGGCGACTGATAGCACAGATACGCAGTATTTT. Its translation is CASSPKTATDSTDTQYF.

The J gene is TRBJ2-7, the V gene TRBV5-1; TRBD1 aligns across 7 bases. Germline trimming cut 4 bases from V and 1 base from J; bases unmatched to any gene: 8. The CDR3 length is 15 residues. Germline CDR1 is SGHRS and CDR2 is YFSETQ. CDR3 DNA: TGCGCCAGCAGCAAAGGACAGGCCTCATCCTACGAGCAGTACTTC. This encodes CASSKGQASSYEQYF.

This rearrangement joins TRBV4-1 to TRBJ1-4; no definite D call. The CDR3 has 14 residues. Germline V lookup: CDR1 MGHRA, CDR2 YSYEKL. The ends were cut back, 4 bases at V and 5 bases at J, with 11 bases in the middle. The CDR3 DNA follows: TGCGCCAGCAGCCTTGGGCAGCACAATGAAAAACTGTTTTTT. Amino acid sequence: CASSLGQHNEKLFF.

This sequence joins TRBV7-9 and TRBJ2-7; 9 bases map to TRBD1. This CDR3 has 13 amino acids. J was trimmed by 12 bases and V by 4 bases; bases with no gene match: 10. Germline CDR1 SEHNR, CDR2 FQNEAQ (reference sequence). The CDR3 reads CASSSTTGGWSYF. The CDR3 DNA is TGTGCCAGCAGCTCTACGACAGGGGGGTGGTCGTACTTC.

In its sample, this clone was seen once. The chain couples TRBV6-5 to TRBJ1-1; D gene ambiguous. Trimming stripped 2 bases from V and 0 bases from J, with 10 bases between. CDR1 MNHEY and CDR2 SVGAGI come from the germline V gene. CDR3 size: 15 residues. The CDR3 DNA follows: TGTGCCAGCAGTTACCAGCAGGTACTGAACACTGAAGCTTTCTTT. It codes for CASSYQQVLNTEAFF.

The chain recombines TRBV24-1 with TRBJ2-2; 8 nucleotides line up with TRBD2. CDR3 length: 14 residues. The germline CDR1 and CDR2 sequences are KGHDR and SFDVKD. Germline trimming cut 7 bases from V and 5 bases from J; bases unmatched to any gene: 5. CDR3 coding DNA: TGTGCCACCAGCCGAGCGGGAGTTACCGGGGAGCTGTTTTTT. It yields the protein CATSRAGVTGELFF.

The chain recombines TRBV6-2 or TRBV6-3 with TRBJ1-5, with no clear D. This CDR3 spans 13 amino acids. The germline V gene has CDR1 MNHEY and CDR2 SVGEGT. Trimming cost V 5 bases and J 3 bases, with 8 bases left between them. This CDR3 reads CASSLTDNQPQHF. CDR3 bases: TGTGCCAGCAGTCTTACAGACAATCAGCCCCAGCATTTT.

The J gene is TRBJ1-5, the V gene TRBV16; maybe TRBD1 (6 bases). Trimming took 4 bases from V and 3 from J, leaving 19 bases between them. The CDR3 sequence is 17 residues long. Germline V gene lookup returns CDR1 KGHSY and CDR2 FQNENV. The CDR3 region has the DNA TGTGCCAGCAGCCTGCGTCCCGGGACACGGGCCAATCAGCCCCAGCATTTT. Amino acid sequence: CASSLRPGTRANQPQHF.

V usage is TRBV7-9 and J usage is TRBJ2-3, with 8 bases matching TRBD2. The CDR3 totals 15 residues. Germline V gives CDR1 SEHNR, CDR2 FQNEAQ (reference sequence). Trimming at V came to 1 base and at J to 6 bases, leaving 6 bases not matched to a gene. The CDR3 region is CASSLVIGRDDTQYF. The CDR3 DNA reads as TGTGCCAGCAGCTTAGTGATCGGGAGGGATGATACGCAGTATTTT.

The chain carries TRBV6-1 and TRBJ1-5; tentatively, D is TRBD1 (5 bases). Trimming removed 3 bases from V and 7 bases from J, with 10 bases in between. The CDR3 is 13 residues long. Germline V gene lookup returns CDR1 MNHNS and CDR2 SASEGT. CDR3 in DNA: TGTGCCAGCAGTGACAGGGCTTGGCAGCCCCAGCATTTT. Translated, it gives CASSDRAWQPQHF.

The rearrangement joins TRBV7-9 to TRBJ1-3; D is ambiguous. The CDR3 is made up of 16 amino acids. V lost 5 bases, J lost 0 bases, and 14 bases lay in between. Germline CDR1 is SEHNR and CDR2 is FQNEAQ (reference sequence). The CDR3 nucleotides read TGTGCCAGCAGCCCCCAGAGGCCGAGCTCTGGAAACACCATATATTTT. As protein: CASSPQRPSSGNTIYF. Using reference TRBV7-9 and TRBJ1-3 for the parts outside the CDR3, the full variable domain is DTGVSQNPRHKITKRGQNVTFRCDPISEHNRLYWYRQTLGQGPEFLTYFQNEAQLEKSRLLSDRFSAERPKGSFSTLEIQRTEQGDSAMYLCASSPQRPSSGNTIYFGEGSWLTVV.

The V gene is TRBV6-5, the J gene TRBJ2-1, with 7 bases identical to TRBD2. The V and J ends lost 4 bases and 2 bases, in that order; junction bases with no gene match: 5. Germline CDR1 reads MNHEY; CDR2 reads SVGAGI. This CDR3 comprises 15 residues. CDR3 loop: CASSLSGITYNEQFF. In nucleotides, the CDR3 is TGTGCCAGCAGTTTGAGCGGGATCACCTACAATGAGCAGTTCTTC.

This clone was found a few times. CDR3 nucleotides: TGTGCCAGTAGTGTGTCCGGGACAGCCTACGAGCAGTACTTC. Protein product: CASSVSGTAYEQYF. J is TRBJ2-7 and V is TRBV19, with TRBD1 identical over 7 bases. Trimming at V came to 5 bases and at J to 2 bases, leaving 6 bases not matched to a gene. Germline V gene sequence: CDR1 LNHDA, CDR2 SQIVND (reference sequence). The CDR3 is 14 amino acids.

The chain is built from TRBV30 and TRBJ2-3; TRBD2 agrees at 10 bases. V lost 5 bases, J lost 2 bases, and 13 bases stayed unmatched. CDR1 is GTSNPN and CDR2 is SVGIG in the germline V gene (reference sequence). There are 17 residues in the CDR3. For the CDR3, the DNA is TGTGCCTGGGACGTACCGTGGACTAGCGGAAACACAGATACGCAGTATTTT. The encoded protein is CAWDVPWTSGNTDTQYF.

A few counts support this clone. The chain recombines TRBV10-3 with TRBJ2-3, with 9 bases aligning to TRBD1. The CDR3 consists of 14 residues. With 3 bases clipped from V and 3 bases from J, the junction kept 1 base outside the gene matches. Germline V lookup: CDR1 ENHRY, CDR2 SYGVKD. CDR3 in amino acids: CAISEDRGTDTQYF. CDR3 nucleotide sequence: TGTGCCATCAGTGAAGACAGGGGGACAGATACGCAGTATTTT.

This clone came up once. The chain has TRBV11-3 and TRBJ2-2, with 7 bases that match TRBD2. The V segment lost 4 bases and the J segment 2 bases; nucleotides outside the gene matches: 10. The CDR3 has 17 residues. Germline assignment: CDR1 SGHNT and CDR2 YENEEA. The CDR3 protein is CASSSHGLAENTGELFF. The CDR3, as DNA: TGTGCCAGCAGCTCTCATGGGCTAGCGGAAAACACCGGGGAGCTGTTTTTT.

The chain links TRBV5-1 to TRBJ2-3; 8 bases align to TRBD2. This CDR3 is built from 16 residues. V lost 2 bases to trimming and J lost 4 bases; unmatched junction nucleotides: 9. Per germline, CDR1 SGHRS and CDR2 YFSETQ. CDR3 in amino acids: CASSLMDGRASDTQYF. The DNA for the CDR3 is TGCGCCAGCAGCTTAATGGACGGGAGGGCCTCAGATACGCAGTATTTT.

J is TRBJ2-5 and V is TRBV5-4, with 11 bases that match TRBD1. The germline V gene encodes CDR1 SGHNT and CDR2 YYREEE (reference sequence). The CDR3 contains 15 residues. Trimming removed 0 bases from V and 4 bases from J; junction bases left unmatched: 2. CDR3 sequence reads: CASSLVDRGPETQYF. The CDR3, as DNA: TGTGCCAGCAGCTTGGTGGACAGGGGGCCAGAGACCCAGTACTTC.

A note on this clone: Other DNA sequences in this specimen translate into the identical CDR3. The chain recombines TRBV9 with TRBJ2-2, with TRBD2 matching over 7 bases. Germline V gene lookup returns CDR1 SGDLS and CDR2 YYNGEE. The CDR3 is made up of 17 amino acids. The ends lost 0 bases at V and 0 bases at J; junction bases unmatched: 5. The CDR3 is CASSVVGSGSNTGELFF. CDR3 bases: TGTGCCAGCAGCGTAGTGGGTAGCGGGTCGAACACCGGGGAGCTGTTTTTT.

V usage is TRBV6-2 or TRBV6-3 and J usage is TRBJ2-3; 7 nucleotides line up with TRBD2. After removal of 2 bases from V and 0 bases from J, the junction contained 14 bases not matched to a gene. The CDR3 consists of 19 residues. The V gene's germline CDR1 is MNHEY and CDR2 SVGEGT. The DNA of the CDR3 is TGTGCCAGCAGTTACATCCCTAGCGGTTTGTATCCTAGCACAGATACGCAGTATTTT. Translating it yields CASSYIPSGLYPSTDTQYF.

The V call is TRBV6-2 or TRBV6-3, the J call TRBJ2-1; TRBD1 is a possible D gene (6 bases). The germline V gene has CDR1 MNHEY and CDR2 SVGEGT. The CDR3 runs 11 residues. Trimming stripped 5 bases from V and 11 bases from J, with 10 bases between. Here the CDR3 DNA reads TGTGCCAGCAGTCAAGGACAGAAGCAGTTCTTC. This translates into CASSQGQKQFF.

The rearrangement uses TRBV5-4 and TRBJ2-2; weak D call: TRBD2 (5 bases). The germline V gene has CDR1 SGHNT and CDR2 YYREEE (reference sequence). The CDR3 is 15 residues long. V shed 0 bases and J shed 3 bases, with 9 bases lying between them. This CDR3 reads CASSLGLRDTGELFF. The CDR3 DNA is TGTGCCAGCAGCTTGGGACTAAGAGACACCGGGGAGCTGTTTTTT.

Points on this clone: Within the sample, other DNA sequences also encode this same CDR3. V usage is TRBV5-1 and J usage is TRBJ1-1, with a possible D match to TRBD1 (6 bases). The CDR3 runs 13 residues. Germline V gene lookup returns CDR1 SGHRS and CDR2 YFSETQ. V was cut by 4 bases and J by 1 base, with 8 bases left in between. The CDR3: CASSLQGNTEAFF. The DNA of the CDR3 is TGCGCCAGCAGCCTACAGGGGAACACTGAAGCTTTCTTT. The complete variable domain, with remaining parts taken from reference TRBV5-1 and TRBJ1-1, reads KAGVTQTPRYLIKTRGQQVTLSCSPISGHRSVSWYQQTPGQGLQFLFEYFSETQRNKGNFPGRFSGRQFSNSRSEMNVSTLELGDSALYLCASSLQGNTEAFFGQGTRLTVV.

The CDR3 sequence: CASGSRADTQYF. The CDR3 region has the DNA TGCGCCAGCGGGAGTAGAGCAGATACGCAGTATTTT. V gene TRBV10-1 combines with J gene TRBJ2-3; possibly TRBD2 for D (5 bases). V was clipped by 8 bases and J by 4 bases, with 10 bases between them. The CDR3 extends over 12 amino acids. CDR1 is WNHNN, CDR2 SYGVQD, per germline (reference sequence).

The chain recombines TRBV14 with TRBJ2-3; 9 bases agree with TRBD2. There are 16 residues in the CDR3. Germline CDR1 reads SGHDN; CDR2 reads FVKESK. Unmatched junction bases numbered 8, after V lost 0 bases and J lost 7 bases. CDR3: CASSQDGGRAQNTQYF. Written as DNA, the CDR3 is TGTGCCAGCAGCCAAGACGGCGGGAGGGCCCAAAATACGCAGTATTTT.

V and J are TRBV11-2 and TRBJ1-2; D remains unclear. Germline V gene sequence: CDR1 SGHAT, CDR2 FQNNGV. The CDR3 is made up of 12 amino acids. V was shortened by 0 bases and J by 7 bases, with 6 bases between the two germline ends. The CDR3 sequence: CASSLEGSGYTF. CDR3 bases: TGTGCCAGCAGCTTAGAAGGGAGTGGCTACACCTTC.

The J gene is TRBJ2-3, the V gene TRBV30; 9 bases are shared with TRBD2. Germline-derived CDR1 and CDR2 are GTSNPN and SVGIG (reference sequence). Trimming cost V 4 bases and J 5 bases; bases outside gene matches: 4. The CDR3 runs to 13 residues. The CDR3 nucleotides read TGTGCCTGGACTAGCGGGATTATAGATACGCAGTATTTT. Its protein is CAWTSGIIDTQYF.

DNA for the CDR3: TGTGCCAGCAGCTTAAGGCCTAACAGGGATCGAGACACTGAAGCTTTCTTT. As protein: CASSLRPNRDRDTEAFF. J is TRBJ1-1 and V is TRBV7-6, with a possible D match to TRBD1 (6 bases). The CDR3 has 17 residues. From germline, CDR1 is SGHVS and CDR2 FNYEAQ. The V end was cut by 2 bases, the J end by 3 bases, with 19 bases between.